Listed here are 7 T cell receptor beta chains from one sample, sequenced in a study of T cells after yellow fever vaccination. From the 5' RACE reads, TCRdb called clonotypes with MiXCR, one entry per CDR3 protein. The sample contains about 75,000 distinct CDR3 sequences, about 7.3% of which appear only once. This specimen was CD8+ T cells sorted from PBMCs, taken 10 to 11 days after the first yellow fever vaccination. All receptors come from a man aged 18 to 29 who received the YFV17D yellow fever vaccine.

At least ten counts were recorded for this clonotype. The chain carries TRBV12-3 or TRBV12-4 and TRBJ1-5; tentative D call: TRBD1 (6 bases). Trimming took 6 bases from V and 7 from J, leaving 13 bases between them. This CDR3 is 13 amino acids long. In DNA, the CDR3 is TGTGCCAGCAGCTTTATGGGGGGCCAGCCCCAGCATTTT. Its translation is CASSFMGGQPQHF.

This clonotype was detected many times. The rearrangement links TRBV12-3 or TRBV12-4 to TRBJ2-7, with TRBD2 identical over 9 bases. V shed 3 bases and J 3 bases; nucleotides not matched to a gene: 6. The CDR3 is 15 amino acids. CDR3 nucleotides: TGTGCCAGCAGTTTTACTAGCGGGCCCGGCTACGAGCAGTACTTC. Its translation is CASSFTSGPGYEQYF.

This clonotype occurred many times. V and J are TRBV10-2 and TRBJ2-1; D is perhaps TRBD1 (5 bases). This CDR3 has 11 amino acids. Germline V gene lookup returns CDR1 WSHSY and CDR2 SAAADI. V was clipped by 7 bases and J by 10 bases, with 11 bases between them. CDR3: CASIFKGEQFF. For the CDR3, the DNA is TGCGCCAGCATCTTCAAGGGGGAGCAGTTCTTC.

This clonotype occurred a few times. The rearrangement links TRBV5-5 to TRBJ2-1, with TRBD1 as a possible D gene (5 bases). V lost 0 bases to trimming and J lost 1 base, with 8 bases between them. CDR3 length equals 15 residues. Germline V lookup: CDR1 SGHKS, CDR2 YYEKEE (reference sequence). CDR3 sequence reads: CASSLEQESYNEQFF. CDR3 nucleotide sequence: TGTGCCAGCAGCTTGGAACAGGAGTCCTACAATGAGCAGTTCTTC.

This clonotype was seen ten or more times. The CDR3 sequence: CASSSDSSPGQPQHF. CDR3 bases: TGTGCCAGCAGCTCCGACAGTTCCCCCGGCCAGCCCCAGCATTTT. This rearrangement joins TRBV7-2 to TRBJ1-5; weak D call: TRBD1 (5 bases). The CDR3 is made up of 15 amino acids. Deletions cut 4 bases from V and 7 bases from J, with 17 bases between. CDR1 SGHTA and CDR2 FQGNSA come from the germline V gene.

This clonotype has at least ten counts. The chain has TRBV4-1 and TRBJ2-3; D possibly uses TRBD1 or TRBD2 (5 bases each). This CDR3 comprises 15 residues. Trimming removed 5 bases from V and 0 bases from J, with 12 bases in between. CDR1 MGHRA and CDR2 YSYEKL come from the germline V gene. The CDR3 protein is CASSEEWGSTDTQYF. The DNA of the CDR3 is TGCGCCAGCAGCGAGGAATGGGGGAGCACAGATACGCAGTATTTT.

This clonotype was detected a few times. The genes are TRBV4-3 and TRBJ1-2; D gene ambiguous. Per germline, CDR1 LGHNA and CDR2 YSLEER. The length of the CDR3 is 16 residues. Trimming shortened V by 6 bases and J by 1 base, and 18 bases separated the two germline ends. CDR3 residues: CASSPKWAENNYGYTF. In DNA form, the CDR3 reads TGCGCCAGCAGTCCCAAGTGGGCAGAAAATAACTATGGCTACACCTTC.